This TCR beta chain appears in the sequencing data of a study of cytomegalovirus exposure and HLA in healthy donors. About the research overall: Clustering assigned around 77% of the roughly 430 genotyped donors to the Caucasian-associated ancestry cluster.

Study-wide points: Within a later analysis, the majority of CMV-associated TCR beta chains appeared HLA-restricted. Available immune exposure information covered CMV serostatus only. The authors excluded some V segments, including TRBV6-2 and TRBV6-3, as indistinguishable.

The PCR was carried out with 60 Vbeta primers and 13 Jbeta primers. The repertoire was sequenced with immunoSEQ multiplex PCR; TCRdb's copy has only in-frame clones and lacks some. Altogether roughly 130,000 clones are present, over 75% being singletons, with the ten largest covering just over 8.5%. From germline, CDR1 is SGHRS and CDR2 YFSETQ. CDR3 length: 16 residues. The V segment lost 3 bases and the J segment 3 bases; nucleotides outside the gene matches: 8. There are a few counts of this clone. The target antigen is unknown. This chain joins TRBV5-1 and TRBJ1-4; 7 bases line up with TRBD1. This receptor was identified in a woman aged 50 to 65 in good health and CMV-seropositive. The sequenced material came from PBMCs. CDR3: CASSWYGTASNEKLFF. The CDR3 nucleotides are TGCGCCAGCAGCTGGTATGGGACAGCCTCTAATGAAAAACTGTTTTTT.